This T cell receptor beta chain was profiled in a study of identical twins. Study observations and caveats: Cord blood's abundant beta clonotypes had fewer insertions, unlike memory repertoires. Among monozygotic twins, out-of-frame TCR alpha sharing exceeded what models predicted. Among out-of-frame alpha sequences shared by twins, low generation probability occurred in excess.

From the 5' RACE reads, TCRdb called clonotypes with MiXCR, one entry per CDR3 protein. The table lists about 1.7 million distinct CDR3 sequences, about 30% of them singletons. Germline V gene lookup returns CDR1 SGHRS and CDR2 YFSETQ. V was pared by 4 bases and J by 8 bases, with 15 bases between. This CDR3 spans 14 amino acids. In regard to this clonotype: The antigen remains unidentified.

The V and J genes are TRBV5-1 and TRBJ1-4; weak D call: TRBD1 (5 bases). This sequence originates from a newborn girl in good health. Sequenced material: cord blood. CDR3 DNA: TGCGCCAGCAGCCACCGGGACGTCGACGAAAAACTGTTTTTT. Amino acid sequence: CASSHRDVDEKLFF.